This entry describes one TCR beta chain. Specified treatment: over 15 received Ad26.COV2.S at low or high dose, single or two shots; 5 received placebo; per-sample allocation not given. The samples were gathered on day 63 after the first injection of vaccine or placebo. Profiled with immunoSEQ multiplex PCR; TCRdb holds only in-frame clones, not every one. The sample lists approximately 240,000 clones; around 89% were seen once. This sample was included in a study of Ad26.COV2.S vaccination and SARS-CoV-2 variants. The sample in question was peripheral blood, obtained in a trial of Ad26.COV2.S vaccine versus placebo. This receptor was obtained from a person aged 18-60 years who received the Ad26.COV2.S COVID-19 vaccine or a placebo.

The CDR3 nucleotides read TGTGCCAGCAGTTTTAGGGCAGGGGGCAGAAGCAATCAGCCCCAGCATTTT. Amino acid sequence: CASSFRAGGRSNQPQHF. The chain carries TRBV28 and TRBJ1-5; 8 bases match TRBD1. V was pared by 3 bases and J by 1 base, with 8 bases of the junction left unmatched. The CDR3 loop spans 17 amino acids. Germline V CDR1 and CDR2: MDHEN, SYDVKM. Using reference TRBV28 and TRBJ1-5 for the parts outside the CDR3, the full variable domain is DVKVTQSSRYLVKRTGEKVFLECVQDMDHENMFWYRQDPGLGLRLIYFSYDVKMKEKGDIPEGYSVSREKKERFSLILESASTNQTSMYLCASSFRAGGRSNQPQHFGDGTRLSIL.